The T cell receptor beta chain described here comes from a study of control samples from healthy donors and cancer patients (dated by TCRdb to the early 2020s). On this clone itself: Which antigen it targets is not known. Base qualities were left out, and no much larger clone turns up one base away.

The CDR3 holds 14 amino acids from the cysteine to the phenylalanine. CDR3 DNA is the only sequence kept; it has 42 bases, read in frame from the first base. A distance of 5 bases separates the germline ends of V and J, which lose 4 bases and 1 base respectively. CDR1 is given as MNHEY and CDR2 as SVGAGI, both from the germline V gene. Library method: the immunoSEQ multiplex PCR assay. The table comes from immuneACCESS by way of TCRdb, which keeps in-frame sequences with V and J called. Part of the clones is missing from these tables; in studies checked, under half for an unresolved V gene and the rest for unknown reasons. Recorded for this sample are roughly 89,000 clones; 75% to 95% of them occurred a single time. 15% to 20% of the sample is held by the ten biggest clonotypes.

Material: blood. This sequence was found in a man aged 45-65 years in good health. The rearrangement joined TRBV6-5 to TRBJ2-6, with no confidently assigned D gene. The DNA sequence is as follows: TGTGCCAGCAGTTCTTCTTCTGGGGCCAACGTCCTGACTTTC. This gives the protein CASSSSSGANVLTF.